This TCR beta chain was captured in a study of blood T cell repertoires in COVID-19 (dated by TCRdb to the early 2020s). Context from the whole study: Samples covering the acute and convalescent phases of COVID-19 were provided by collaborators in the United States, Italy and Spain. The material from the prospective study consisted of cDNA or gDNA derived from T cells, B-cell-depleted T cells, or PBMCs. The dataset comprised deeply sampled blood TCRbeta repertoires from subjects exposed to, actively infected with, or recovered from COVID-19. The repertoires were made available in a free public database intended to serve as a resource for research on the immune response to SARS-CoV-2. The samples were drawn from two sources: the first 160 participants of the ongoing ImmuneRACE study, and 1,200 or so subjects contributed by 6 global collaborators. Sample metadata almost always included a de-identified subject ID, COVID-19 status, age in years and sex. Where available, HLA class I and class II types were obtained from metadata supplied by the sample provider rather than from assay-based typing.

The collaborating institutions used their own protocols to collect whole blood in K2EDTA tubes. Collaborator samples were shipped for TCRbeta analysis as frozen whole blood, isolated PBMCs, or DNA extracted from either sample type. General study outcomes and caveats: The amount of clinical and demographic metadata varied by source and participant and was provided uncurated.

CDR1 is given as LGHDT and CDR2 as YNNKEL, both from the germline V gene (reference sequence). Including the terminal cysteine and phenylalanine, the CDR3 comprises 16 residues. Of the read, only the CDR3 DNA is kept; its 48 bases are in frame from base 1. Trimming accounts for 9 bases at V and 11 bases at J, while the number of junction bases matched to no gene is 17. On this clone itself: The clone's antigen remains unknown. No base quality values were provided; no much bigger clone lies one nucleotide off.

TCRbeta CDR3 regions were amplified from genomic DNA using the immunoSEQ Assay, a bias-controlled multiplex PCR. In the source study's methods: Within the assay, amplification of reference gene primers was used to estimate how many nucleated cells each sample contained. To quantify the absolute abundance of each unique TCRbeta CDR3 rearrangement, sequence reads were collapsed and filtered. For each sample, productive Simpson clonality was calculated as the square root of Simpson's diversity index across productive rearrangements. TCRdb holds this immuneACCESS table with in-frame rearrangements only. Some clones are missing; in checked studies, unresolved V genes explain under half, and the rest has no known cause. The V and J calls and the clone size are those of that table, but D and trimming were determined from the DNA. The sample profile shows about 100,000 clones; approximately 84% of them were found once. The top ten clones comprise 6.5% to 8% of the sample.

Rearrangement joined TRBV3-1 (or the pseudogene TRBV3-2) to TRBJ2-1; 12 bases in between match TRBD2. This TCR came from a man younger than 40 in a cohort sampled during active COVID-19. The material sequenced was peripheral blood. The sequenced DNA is TGTGCCAGTAGAGTGGGGGCGACTAGCGGGGGCACCAAGCAGTTCTTC. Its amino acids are CASRVGATSGGTKQFF.